A single sample is the source of the 32 T cell receptor beta chains below, sequenced in a study of regulatory T cells in long-lasting Graves disease (TCRdb year 2021). Libraries were constructed by multiplex PCR. Sequencing instrument: Illumina HiSeq 4000. CDR3 regions were amplified by Arm-PCR with iRepertoire HTBI primers to construct TCR beta libraries. TCRdb applied fastp at Q25 and MiXCR to the public reads, then kept only in-frame beta chains. Merged by CDR3 protein, the rows form single entries marked with the most common genes and DNA. For this sample the table gives about 420,000 distinct CDR3 sequences, of which 20% to 30% were detected only once. The ten largest clonotypes hold about a quarter of the sample. The time point label on this specimen signifies: persistent/refractory GD, antithyroid drugs over 5 years with positive TRAb. For both TCR sequencing and RNA sequencing, RNA was extracted from PBMCs using TRIzol.

The sequencing here drew on peripheral blood mononuclear cells (PBMCs), taken when the disease was refractory, from a patient treated with antithyroid drugs. The receptor set was obtained from a female donor with Graves disease.

This clonotype has at least ten counts. The genes are TRBV12-3 or TRBV12-4 and TRBJ1-1; D remains unclear. The V gene lost 5 bases and the J gene lost 4 bases, with 17 bases spanning the gap. The CDR3 consists of 15 residues. CDR3: CASSPPGVFGTEAFF. The CDR3 DNA is TGTGCCAGCAGTCCGCCCGGGGTGTTTGGCACTGAAGCTTTCTTT.

This sequence joins TRBV30 and TRBJ2-4, with a tentative D call TRBD2 (5 bases). The CDR3 runs to 16 residues. Trimming pared 1 base from V and 0 bases from J, leaving 13 bases between. Germline lookup yields CDR1 GTSNPN and CDR2 SVGIG (reference sequence). In nucleotides, the CDR3 is TGTGCCTGGAGTGATCCAGGAGGACTAGCCAAAAACATTCAGTACTTC. As protein: CAWSDPGGLAKNIQYF. Using reference TRBV30 and TRBJ2-4 for the parts outside the CDR3, the full variable domain is SQTIHQWPATLVQPVGSPLSLECTVEGTSNPNLYWYRQAAGRGLQLLFYSVGIGQISSEVPQNLSASRPQDRQFILSSKKLLLSDSGFYLCAWSDPGGLAKNIQYFGAGTRLSVL.

This clonotype was recorded a few times. The CDR3 here is CASSHRGSNQPQHF. Here the CDR3 DNA reads TGTGCCAGCAGTCATAGGGGTAGCAATCAGCCCCAGCATTTT. The V gene is TRBV3-1, the J gene TRBJ1-5; the D gene is possibly TRBD1 (5 bases). The CDR3 extends over 14 amino acids. V lost 6 bases to trimming and J lost 0 bases, with 9 bases between them. Germline CDR1 LGHDT, CDR2 YNNKEL (reference sequence).

This sequence joins TRBV20-1 and TRBJ2-3; 9 positions match TRBD2. The CDR3 runs to 17 residues. Germline CDR1 and CDR2: DFQATT and SNEGSKA (reference sequence). V was clipped by 0 bases and J by 5 bases; unmatched bases: 12. In DNA form, the CDR3 reads TGCAGTGCTAGAGACCTCTACCCCGGACTAGCGAGAGATACGCAGTATTTT. Translating it yields CSARDLYPGLARDTQYF.

This CDR3 reads CSTWAGETQYF. The CDR3 DNA follows: TGCAGTACTTGGGCGGGCGAGACCCAGTACTTC. This chain joins TRBV29-1 and TRBJ2-5, with D maybe TRBD2 (5 bases). This CDR3 contains 11 residues. Germline CDR1 is SQVTM and CDR2 is ANQGSEA.

In this sample, this clonotype turned up many times. The rearrangement uses TRBV28 and TRBJ2-7; D remains ambiguous. V lost 5 bases to trimming and J lost 3 bases, with 11 bases between them. This CDR3 region has 13 residues. Germline lookup yields CDR1 MDHEN and CDR2 SYDVKM. The CDR3 region is CASSTHRFYEQYF. As DNA, the CDR3 is TGTGCCAGCAGTACACACAGATTCTACGAGCAGTACTTC. Supplemented by reference TRBV28 and TRBJ2-7, the full variable domain reads DVKVTQSSRYLVKRTGEKVFLECVQDMDHENMFWYRQDPGLGLRLIYFSYDVKMKEKGDIPEGYSVSREKKERFSLILESASTNQTSMYLCASSTHRFYEQYFGPGTRLTVT.

This clonotype appeared a few times. The CDR3 reads CASSVSEGSGNSPLHF. DNA for the CDR3: TGTGCCAGCAGCGTCTCCGAGGGATCGGGTAATTCACCCCTCCACTTT. The chain has TRBV5-4 and TRBJ1-6; D is ambiguous. The CDR3 length is 16 residues. Germline assignment: CDR1 SGHNT and CDR2 YYREEE (reference sequence). Trimming removed 4 bases from V and 6 bases from J, with 17 bases in between. Drawing the rest from reference TRBV5-4 and TRBJ1-6, the complete variable domain is ETGVTQSPTHLIKTRGQQVTLRCSSQSGHNTVSWYQQALGQGPQFIFQYYREEENGRGNFPPRFSGLQFPNYSSELNVNALELDDSALYLCASSVSEGSGNSPLHFGNGTRLTVT.

This clonotype was seen ten or more times. The rearrangement links TRBV28 to TRBJ1-2; TRBD1 agrees at 8 bases. Unmatched junction bases numbered 16, after V lost 8 bases and J lost 8 bases. CDR3 length: 15 residues. Germline V gene lookup returns CDR1 MDHEN and CDR2 SYDVKM. CDR3 residues: CASLGQGEKFSGYTF. CDR3 DNA: TGTGCCAGCCTCGGACAGGGAGAAAAGTTCAGCGGCTACACCTTC.

Of note for this clonotype: The junction differs from germline at one of its ends, possibly a read error. The chain is built from TRBV30 and TRBJ2-5; D possibly uses TRBD1 or TRBD2 (7 bases each). Germline CDR1 GTSNPN, CDR2 SVGIG (reference sequence). This CDR3 is built from 15 residues. The CDR3 nucleotides read TGTGCCTGGGGTGTAGGGAGGGGGCCCGGGGAGACCCAGTACTTC. It specifies CAWGVGRGPGETQYF.

The chain carries TRBV7-2 and TRBJ2-7, with unresolved D. The V and J ends lost 5 bases and 7 bases respectively, with 21 bases between them. Germline CDR1 and CDR2: SGHTA and FQGNSA. The CDR3 is 15 residues long. In DNA, the CDR3 is TGTGCCAGCAGCCCCCCACCCGTATCCCGAGTGGAGCAGTACTTC. Amino acid sequence: CASSPPPVSRVEQYF.

This chain uses TRBV9 with TRBJ2-5, with a tentative D call TRBD1 (5 bases). Trimming shortened V by 0 bases and J by 2 bases, and 11 bases separated the two germline ends. The CDR3 runs 15 residues. Germline-derived CDR1 and CDR2 are SGDLS and YYNGEE. The CDR3 bases are TGTGCCAGCAGCGTAGTTGGTGGGGCTCAAGAGACCCAGTACTTC. It specifies CASSVVGGAQETQYF.

Ten or more counts support this clonotype. V gene TRBV6-1 combines with J gene TRBJ1-6, with 9 bases aligning to TRBD1. The V segment lost 7 bases and the J segment 7 bases; nucleotides outside the gene matches: 8. The CDR3 has 15 residues. Germline CDR1 MNHNS, CDR2 SASEGT. The CDR3 bases are TGTGCCAGCACCACCTGGACAGGGGAGAATTCACCCCTCCACTTT. Its translation: CASTTWTGENSPLHF.

This chain uses TRBV2 with TRBJ2-7; 8 positions agree with TRBD2. The V gene end was trimmed by 8 bases and the J gene end by 0 bases; junction bases not matched to a gene: 9. The CDR3 runs to 15 residues. CDR1 SNHLY and CDR2 FYNNEI come from the germline V gene. CDR3 sequence reads: CASSPPGGTSYEQYF. For the CDR3, the DNA is TGTGCCAGCTCGCCACCGGGGGGGACCTCCTACGAGCAGTACTTC.

This clonotype has a count of ten or more. V usage is TRBV5-6 and J usage is TRBJ2-5; D call uncertain. Deletions cut 3 bases from V and 5 bases from J, with 11 bases between. CDR1 SGHDT and CDR2 YYEEEE come from the germline V gene. CDR3 size: 13 residues. CDR3 sequence reads: CASSWRGFETQYF. CDR3 DNA: TGTGCCAGCAGCTGGCGAGGTTTCGAGACCCAGTACTTC.

The chain recombines TRBV2 with TRBJ1-2, with D unclear. This CDR3 contains 16 residues. In germline, CDR1 is SNHLY, CDR2 FYNNEI. Trimming stripped 3 bases from V and 3 bases from J, with 17 bases between. The chain's CDR3 is CASSEFTSLFDYGYTF. The CDR3 coding sequence is TGTGCCAGCAGTGAGTTCACAAGTTTATTCGACTATGGCTACACCTTC.

This clonotype was counted only a few times. The V and J genes are TRBV19 and TRBJ1-5; no firm D call. CDR1 is LNHDA, CDR2 SQIVND, per germline (reference sequence). Between the trimmed V and J ends, which lost 3 bases and 1 base, there was a span of 7 bases. This CDR3 comprises 14 residues. The CDR3 bases are TGTGCCAGTAGTATTGAACCGAGCAATCAGCCCCAGCATTTT. Its protein product is CASSIEPSNQPQHF. Full variable domain (missing parts from reference TRBV19 and TRBJ1-5): DGGITQSPKYLFRKEGQNVTLSCEQNLNHDAMYWYRQDPGQGLRLIYYSQIVNDFQKGDIAEGYSVSREKKESFPLTVTSAQKNPTAFYLCASSIEPSNQPQHFGDGTRLSIL.

Note on this clonotype: A much larger clone differs by one base, so this may be a read error. This chain links TRBV11-2 with TRBJ1-4; 7 bases align to TRBD1. Germline V CDR1 and CDR2: SGHAT, FQNNGV. This CDR3 region has 14 residues. CDR3 nucleotide sequence: TGTGCCAGCAGCGAGGGACAGTTTAATGAAAAACTGCTTTTT. Its translation is CASSEGQFNEKLLF. Drawing the rest from reference TRBV11-2 and TRBJ1-4, the complete variable domain is EAGVAQSPRYKIIEKRQSVAFWCNPISGHATLYWYQQILGQGPKLLIQFQNNGVVDDSQLPKDRFSAERLKGVDSTLKIQPAKLEDSAVYLCASSEGQFNEKLLFGSGTQLSVL.

The chain joins TRBV7-2 to TRBJ1-2; D not certain. This CDR3 region has 13 residues. Germline loops: CDR1 SGHTA, CDR2 FQGNSA. Deletions cut 4 bases from V and 6 bases from J, with 12 bases between. The CDR3 reads CASSSTTVHGYTF. The CDR3 coding sequence is TGTGCCAGCAGCTCCACTACTGTCCATGGCTACACCTTC.

The chain carries TRBV12-3 or TRBV12-4 and TRBJ1-2; TRBD1 might be the D (6 bases). The CDR3 is 13 residues long. V shed 4 bases and J shed 7 bases, with 13 bases lying between them. CDR3 amino acids: CASSSAGAFGYTF. The CDR3 DNA reads TGTGCCAGCAGTTCCGCGGGGGCTTTTGGCTACACCTTC.

This clonotype was seen only a few times. The chain combines TRBV15 with TRBJ2-5; D not certain. Trimming shortened V by 7 bases and J by 2 bases, and 11 bases separated the two germline ends. Germline values: CDR1 LNHNV, CDR2 YYDKDF (reference sequence). CDR3 length: 13 amino acids. The CDR3 bases are TGTGCCACCACCGCGTTAGGTCAAGAGACCCAGTACTTC. It codes for CATTALGQETQYF.

This clonotype has more than one count but fewer than ten. The genes are TRBV20-1 and TRBJ2-3; the D is unclear. The germline gives CDR1 DFQATT, CDR2 SNEGSKA (reference sequence). Trimming pared 1 base from V and 0 bases from J, leaving 26 bases between. The CDR3 length is 20 residues. The CDR3 protein is CSARGYGFAASGASTDTQYF. CDR3 in DNA: TGCAGTGCTAGAGGATATGGTTTCGCGGCCTCAGGAGCAAGCACAGATACGCAGTATTTT.

This clonotype was detected a few times. This chain joins TRBV2 and TRBJ1-2, with D maybe TRBD1 (5 bases). The CDR3 is 16 amino acids. Trimming took off 4 bases at V and 3 bases at J, with 18 bases between the two ends. CDR1 SNHLY and CDR2 FYNNEI come from the germline V gene. The CDR3 DNA reads as TGTGCCAGCAGTGGGGCTGTATTAGGGGTTGACTATGGCTACACCTTC. Amino acid sequence: CASSGAVLGVDYGYTF.

V usage is TRBV7-9 and J usage is TRBJ1-4; D is possibly TRBD1 (6 bases). The germline V and J ends were trimmed by 3 bases and 6 bases, with 11 bases remaining between them. This CDR3 region has 14 residues. Germline V gives CDR1 SEHNR, CDR2 FQNEAQ (reference sequence). The CDR3 DNA reads TGTGCCAGCAGCTTCATTGGGGGCGATGAAAAACTGTTTTTT. It specifies CASSFIGGDEKLFF.

The sample holds a few counts of this clonotype. The rearrangement links TRBV7-2 to TRBJ1-1; 8 nucleotides align to TRBD1. With V trimmed by 2 bases and J by 0 bases, 11 bases remained unmatched. CDR1 SGHTA and CDR2 FQGNSA come from the germline V gene. The CDR3 length is 18 residues. CDR3 nucleotide sequence: TGTGCCAGCAGCTTATCTCCGGACAGGGTCCTGCTGAACACTGAAGCTTTCTTT. Translation gives CASSLSPDRVLLNTEAFF.

This clonotype was found a few times. The J gene is TRBJ2-2, the V gene TRBV5-8; 13 bases fit TRBD2. This CDR3 region has 17 residues. Germline V lookup: CDR1 SGHTS, CDR2 YDEGEE. Trimming removed 4 bases from V and 4 bases from J; junction bases left unmatched: 7. CDR3 sequence (DNA): TGTGCCAGCAGCCCGGTGACTAGCGGGAGGCCCACCGGGGAGCTGTTTTTT. Translation: CASSPVTSGRPTGELFF.

The chain employs TRBV6-5 and TRBJ2-7; no clear D gene. The CDR3 is 11 residues long. Germline V gives CDR1 MNHEY, CDR2 SVGAGI. V lost 4 bases, J lost 7 bases, and 8 bases lay in between. CDR3 sequence: CASSSAEEQYF. CDR3 coding DNA: TGTGCCAGCAGTTCCGCCGAAGAGCAGTACTTC.

This clonotype appeared once. The V call is TRBV2, the J call TRBJ2-1; 11 bases line up with TRBD1. This CDR3 is built from 15 residues. Trimming took 6 bases from V and 6 from J; bases not matched to a gene: 7. The V gene's germline CDR1 is SNHLY and CDR2 FYNNEI. The CDR3 sequence is CASSGQGALINEQFF. The CDR3 nucleotides read TGTGCCAGCAGCGGACAGGGGGCACTAATCAATGAGCAGTTCTTC.

As regards this clonotype: Given a much more abundant clone one base away, this may be a read error. The rearrangement links TRBV7-2 to TRBJ2-7, with D possibly being TRBD1 (5 bases). The CDR3 spans 14 residues. Germline assignment: CDR1 SGHTA and CDR2 FQGNSA. With 3 bases removed from V and 3 bases from J, the gap between germline ends came to 12 bases. As DNA, the CDR3 is TGTGCCAGCAGCTTCTTCAGCAGGGACTACGAGCAGTACTTC. Protein sequence: CASSFFSRDYEQYF.

The rearrangement links TRBV19 to TRBJ2-1; D call uncertain. V lost 6 bases, J lost 5 bases, and 17 bases lay in between. Germline CDR1 reads LNHDA; CDR2 reads SQIVND (reference sequence). This CDR3 contains 15 residues. CDR3: CASSLRRQPNNEQFF. The CDR3 coding sequence is TGTGCCAGTAGCCTAAGGCGTCAGCCGAACAATGAGCAGTTCTTC. Looking up the rest from reference TRBV19 and TRBJ2-1 gives the full variable domain: DGGITQSPKYLFRKEGQNVTLSCEQNLNHDAMYWYRQDPGQGLRLIYYSQIVNDFQKGDIAEGYSVSREKKESFPLTVTSAQKNPTAFYLCASSLRRQPNNEQFFGPGTRLTVL.

The genes are TRBV9 and TRBJ2-3; 8 bases match TRBD2. The ends lost 0 bases at V and 3 bases at J; junction bases unmatched: 3. CDR1 is SGDLS and CDR2 is YYNGEE in the germline V gene. CDR3 size: 15 residues. The CDR3: CASSVAGTRTDTQYF. The CDR3 region has the DNA TGTGCCAGCAGCGTAGCCGGGACTAGGACAGATACGCAGTATTTT.

There are many counts of this clonotype. This chain uses TRBV12-3 or TRBV12-4 with TRBJ1-1; no reliable D call. The CDR3 extends over 14 amino acids. V was trimmed by 7 bases and J by 2 bases, leaving 14 bases between them. DNA of the CDR3: TGTGCCAGCACCGTAGAGTCCGTTAACACTGAAGCTTTCTTT. Translated, it gives CASTVESVNTEAFF.

V is TRBV5-4 and J is TRBJ2-1; 14 bases are a match to TRBD2. The CDR3 is 15 amino acids. V shed 3 bases, J shed 7 bases, and the junction held 3 bases outside the gene matches. The germline V gene has CDR1 SGHNT and CDR2 YYREEE (reference sequence). The CDR3 region is CASSSRLAGGNEQFF. CDR3 nucleotides: TGTGCCAGCAGCTCCCGACTAGCGGGAGGGAATGAGCAGTTCTTC.